This TCR beta chain was recorded in a study of Tregs in tolerant kidney transplant recipients. About the study: Recipients received nonmyeloablative bone marrow transplants from related graft donors, with transient mixed chimerism.

Thawed PBMCs were FACS-sorted into unstimulated CD4+CD25+CD127- regulatory T cells, CD4+CD25- non-regulatory cells, CD4 and CD8 cells. Regulatory T cells were sorted from thawed PBMCs rested overnight at 37°C with approximately 180 IU/ml IL-2. Clones were read by immunoSEQ multiplex PCR, and TCRdb kept only the in-frame ones, dropping some. The table includes 60,000 to 75,000 clones, 80% to 90% detected once. V was clipped by 4 bases and J by 0 bases, with 23 bases between them. The CDR3 runs to 19 residues. In germline, CDR1 is SGDLS, CDR2 YYNGEE. This receptor was obtained from a human donor who received a combined kidney and bone marrow transplant. The rearrangement links TRBV9 to TRBJ2-4, with D possibly matching TRBD1 (6 bases). This specimen consisted of Tregs from blood, obtained before the transplant. CDR3 protein: CASSPHLGAHGLAKNIQYF. The CDR3 coding sequence is TGTGCCAGCAGCCCCCACTTGGGGGCGCACGGTCTAGCCAAAAACATTCAGTACTTC.